Below, 6 T cell receptor beta chains from the same sample are listed, as sequenced in a study of T cells in Graves' hyperthyroidism and ophthalmopathy. The investigators amplified TCR beta CDR3 regions from RNA transcripts. Researchers ran a first-round RT-PCR on the TCR CDR3 using the HTBI primer set. TCRdb re-called the multiplex PCR reads through MiXCR, storing one row per CDR3 protein. The sample includes 300,000 to 450,000 distinct CDR3 sequences, more than 12% seen only once; the top ten take roughly a fifth. Material: blood. The receptors here all came from a woman between 25 and 40 years old with Graves' ophthalmopathy.

This clonotype was counted ten times or more. This chain joins TRBV28 and TRBJ1-1, with D unclear. Trimming stripped 2 bases from V and 8 bases from J, with 12 bases between. Germline lookup yields CDR1 MDHEN and CDR2 SYDVKM. This CDR3 has 13 residues. The CDR3 loop reads CASSLQAQQEAFF. The CDR3 nucleotides are TGTGCCAGCAGTTTACAGGCCCAACAAGAAGCTTTCTTT.

This chain joins TRBV6-1 and TRBJ2-5; TRBD2 aligns across 7 bases. Germline CDR1 is MNHNS and CDR2 is SASEGT. This CDR3 contains 14 residues. Germline trimming cut 5 bases from V and 3 bases from J; bases unmatched to any gene: 6. The CDR3 nucleotides read TGTGCCAGCAGTACCTTTGCGGGGGAAGAGACCCAGTACTTC. It encodes CASSTFAGEETQYF.

This clonotype occurred many times. The rearrangement joins TRBV11-2 to TRBJ2-5; D unclear. Trimming took off 5 bases at V and 4 bases at J, with 11 bases between the two ends. CDR1 and CDR2 from the germline V gene are SGHAT and FQNNGV. The CDR3 is 13 amino acids. The CDR3 loop is CASSPGIIETQYF. Here the CDR3 DNA reads TGTGCCAGCAGCCCAGGTATTATAGAGACCCAGTACTTC.

This clonotype came up many times. The rearrangement joins TRBV30 to TRBJ1-6; 11 bases are shared with TRBD1. V was clipped by 3 bases and J by 9 bases; unmatched bases: 4. This CDR3 is built from 14 residues. Germline CDR1 and CDR2: GTSNPN and SVGIG (reference sequence). CDR3 sequence reads: CAWRGQGAGSPLHF. CDR3 DNA: TGTGCCTGGAGAGGACAGGGGGCAGGTTCACCCCTCCACTTT.

The V gene is TRBV9, the J gene TRBJ2-3; D remains ambiguous. CDR1 and CDR2 (germline): SGDLS, YYNGEE. The CDR3 is 13 residues long. V gave up 4 bases and J gave up 0 bases, with 6 bases separating them. CDR3 residues: CASSSYSTDTQYF. The CDR3 DNA reads TGTGCCAGCAGCAGCTATAGCACAGATACGCAGTATTTT. Using reference TRBV9 and TRBJ2-3 for the parts outside the CDR3, the full variable domain is DSGVTQTPKHLITATGQRVTLRCSPRSGDLSVYWYQQSLDQGLQFLIQYYNGEERAKGNILERFSAQQFPDLHSELNLSSLELGDSALYFCASSSYSTDTQYFGPGTRLTVL.

This clonotype was found many times. V gene TRBV20-1 combines with J gene TRBJ2-5; TRBD2 aligns across 8 bases. Trimming at V came to 4 bases and at J to 5 bases, leaving 6 bases not matched to a gene. CDR1 and CDR2 from the germline V gene are DFQATT and SNEGSKA (reference sequence). The CDR3 length is 13 residues. The CDR3 sequence is CSAIKRGRETQYF. CDR3 in DNA: TGCAGTGCTATAAAGCGGGGGCGGGAGACCCAGTACTTC.